This T cell receptor (beta chain) derives from a study of blood T cell repertoires in COVID-19. The germline gives CDR1 MNHEY, CDR2 SMNVEV (reference sequence). Trimming cost V 0 bases and J 7 bases, with 13 bases left between them. The CDR3 extends over 15 amino acids. Clones were sequenced by immunoSEQ multiplex PCR, and TCRdb holds only the in-frame ones, with some missing. The data contain about 190,000 clones, roughly 84% of them singletons. This chain uses TRBV27 with TRBJ1-3; D call uncertain. Sample: PBMCs or T cells enriched from blood (not recorded which). This TCR derives from a woman in her twenties or thirties who had been exposed to COVID-19. The CDR3 here is CASSLSVAGGNTIYF. The CDR3 DNA is TGTGCCAGCAGTTTATCAGTCGCGGGAGGGAACACCATATATTTT.